This T cell receptor beta chain was retrieved from a study of T-cell memory formation after mild COVID-19. General observations from the study: Among clones contracting day 15 to 85, CD4/CD8 was balanced, whereas later expanders leaned CD4+.

V was pared by 8 bases and J by 6 bases, with 9 bases between. This CDR3 contains 11 residues. Germline V gene sequence: CDR1 MNHEY, CDR2 SMNVEV (reference sequence). This clonotype was seen ten or more times. Its specificity is not known. Constant-segment-primed 5'RACE gave TCR alpha and TCR beta cDNA libraries with sample barcodes and UMIs. TCRdb independently ran MiXCR on the 5' RACE reads; one entry per CDR3 protein. The sample has approximately 300,000 distinct CDR3 sequences; approximately 19% are singletons. This receptor was identified in a man aged 18 to 30 who had mild COVID-19 (a few samples of this study predate the infection). Cell type and time point are not known. This rearrangement joins TRBV27 to TRBJ2-3; D call uncertain. Sequencing used PBMCs or a T cell subset sorted from them (not recorded which). The DNA for the CDR3 is TGTGCCAGCCGATTGGGGGATACGCAGTATTTT. As protein: CASRLGDTQYF.